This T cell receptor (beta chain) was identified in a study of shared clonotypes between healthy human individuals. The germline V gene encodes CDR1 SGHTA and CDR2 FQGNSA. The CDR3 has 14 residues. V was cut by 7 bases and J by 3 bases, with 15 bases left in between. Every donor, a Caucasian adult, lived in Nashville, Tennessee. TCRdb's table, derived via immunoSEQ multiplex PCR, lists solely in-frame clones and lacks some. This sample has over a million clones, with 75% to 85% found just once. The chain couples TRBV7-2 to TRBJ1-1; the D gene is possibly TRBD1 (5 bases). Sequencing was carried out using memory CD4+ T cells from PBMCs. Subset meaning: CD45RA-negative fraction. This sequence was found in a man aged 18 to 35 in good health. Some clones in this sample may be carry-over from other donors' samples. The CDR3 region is CASNMGGWYTEAFF. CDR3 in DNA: TGTGCCAGCAACATGGGGGGTTGGTACACTGAAGCTTTCTTT.